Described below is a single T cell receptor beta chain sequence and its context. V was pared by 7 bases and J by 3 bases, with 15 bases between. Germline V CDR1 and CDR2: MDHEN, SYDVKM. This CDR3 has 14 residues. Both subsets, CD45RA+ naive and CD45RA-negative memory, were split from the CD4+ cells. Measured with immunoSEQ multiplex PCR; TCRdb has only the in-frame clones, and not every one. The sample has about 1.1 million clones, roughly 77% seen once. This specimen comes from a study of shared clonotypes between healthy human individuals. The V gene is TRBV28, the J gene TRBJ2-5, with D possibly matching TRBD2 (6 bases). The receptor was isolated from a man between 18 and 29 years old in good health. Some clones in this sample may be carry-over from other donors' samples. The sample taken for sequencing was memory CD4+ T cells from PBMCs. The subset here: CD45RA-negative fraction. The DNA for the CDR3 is TGTGCCAGCAAGCTGCGGGATCCAGAAGAGACCCAGTACTTC. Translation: CASKLRDPEETQYF.